The rows below give T cell receptor beta chains drawn from one sample of a study of radiation and T cells in renal cell carcinoma. Data came from immunoSEQ multiplex PCR; TCRdb stores just in-frame clones and leaves some out. The table records 20,000 or so clones, 40% to 55% of them present only once. The sample here was tumor tissue, taken from a patient whose treatment included radiotherapy and nephrectomy. The receptors come from a woman aged 50 to 65 with renal cell carcinoma. The CDR3 runs from the conserved cysteine through the conserved F or W. A D gene is named only where the DNA matches it firmly. The size field is filled for only some rows; it gives once, few, many or a size class.

TRBJ2-2 TRBV7-9 - - CASSQELSGELFF TGTGCCAGCAGCCAAGAGCTCTCCGGGGAGCTGTTTTTT
TRBJ2-2 TRBV4-1 many - CASALGPGELFF TGCGCCAGTGCGCTAGGTCCCGGGGAGCTGTTTTTT
TRBJ1-1 TRBV2 - - CASTLRIQGNTEAFF TGTGCCAGCACACTAAGGATACAAGGCAACACTGAAGCTTTCTTT
TRBJ2-1 TRBV5-6 - TRBD2 CASSPSGGLPPREQFF TGTGCCAGCAGCCCGAGCGGGGGCCTACCTCCCCGGGAGCAGTTCTTC
TRBJ1-5 TRBV18 - TRBD1 CASSPPQGAGQPQHF TGTGCCAGCTCACCCCCCCAGGGGGCAGGTCAGCCCCAGCATTTT
TRBJ2-2 TRBV25-1 - TRBD1 CASSEYIGTGEIGGELFF TGTGCCAGCAGTGAATATATAGGGACAGGGGAAATAGGCGGGGAGCTGTTTTTT
TRBJ1-2 TRBV5-1 - - CASSFQGNYGYTF TGCGCCAGCAGCTTCCAGGGTAACTATGGCTACACCTTC
TRBJ2-2 TRBV9 - - CASSVEMGELFF TGTGCCAGCAGCGTAGAGATGGGGGAGCTGTTTTTT
TRBJ1-1 TRBV6-1 - - CASSESLANTEAFF TGTGCCAGCAGTGAATCGTTAGCGAACACTGAAGCTTTCTTT
TRBJ2-7 TRBV6-1 many - CASMGWGSSYEQYF TGTGCCAGCATGGGGTGGGGGAGCTCCTACGAGCAGTACTTC
TRBJ1-1 TRBV12-5 few - CASGLTILNTEAFF TGTGCTAGTGGTTTGACGATACTGAACACTGAAGCTTTCTTT
TRBJ2-7 TRBV9 - - CASSVGVGGAHYEQYF TGTGCCAGCAGCGTAGGGGTAGGGGGGGCCCACTACGAGCAGTACTTC
TRBJ2-7 TRBV7-9 large - CAGKGPGHYEQYF TGTGCCGGTAAGGGCCCGGGCCACTACGAGCAGTACTTC
TRBJ1-5 TRBV7-2 many - CASSLEQGLNQPQHF TGTGCCAGCAGCTTAGAACAGGGCCTCAATCAGCCCCAGCATTTT
TRBJ1-6 TRBV16 - - CASSQSKGGSPLHF TGTGCCAGCAGCCAATCCAAGGGTGGCTCACCCCTCCACTTT
TRBJ1-5 TRBV19 - - CASSIVVGEPQHF TGTGCCAGTAGTATAGTAGTGGGGGAGCCCCAGCATTTT
TRBJ1-1 TRBV19 - - CASKHKGKTEAFF TGTGCCAGTAAGCACAAGGGGAAAACTGAAGCTTTCTTT